The entry that follows covers one T cell receptor beta chain sequence. Per the original data handling: Reference gene primers were amplified, and this amplification served to estimate nucleated cell counts. TCRdb's copy holds only in-frame clones and misses some; the assay was immunoSEQ multiplex PCR. Clone size and V and J calls were adopted from that table, with D and trimming inferred from the DNA. The sample holds approximately 220,000 clones, around 85% seen once. Germline-derived CDR1 and CDR2 are SGHDN and FVKESK. The CDR3 sequence is 13 residues long. Trimming cost V 4 bases and J 4 bases, with 10 bases left between them. This sample was taken from a study of blood T cell repertoires in COVID-19. Study summary: Acute and convalescent COVID-19 samples came from the United States, Italy and Spain. Sources were T cells, B-cell-depleted T cells, or PBMCs; the material itself was cDNA or gDNA.

This receptor was taken from a woman older than 75 with acute or convalescent COVID-19. The chain couples TRBV14 to TRBJ1-2; maybe TRBD1 (6 bases). The sample taken for sequencing was peripheral blood. The CDR3 DNA reads TGTGCCAGCAGCCGACAGGCTGGCTATGGCTACACCTTC. Translation: CASSRQAGYGYTF.